This T cell receptor beta chain was observed in a study of cytomegalovirus exposure and HLA in healthy donors. Study results and limitations: Cytomegalovirus status was reportedly diagnosed by the classifier with high specificity and sensitivity. Near-uniform donor sequencing depth was presumed by presence/absence analyses. Productive status was seen about 87% or about 30% of the time for most TCR beta V segments in an earlier analysis.

Primers for the PCR totalled 60 Vbeta and 13 Jbeta. The repertoire was sequenced with immunoSEQ multiplex PCR; TCRdb's copy has only in-frame clones and lacks some. Of 100,000 or so clones detected, approximately 70% appear once; the ten largest clones hold around 5%. Germline lookup yields CDR1 SGHTA and CDR2 FQGNSA. Trimming removed 5 bases from V and 3 bases from J, with 5 bases in between. CDR3 size: 11 residues. Each donor was healthy, and each was a bone marrow donor. For this clone: Its antigen is still unknown.

The chain is built from TRBV7-2 and TRBJ2-7; no reliable D call. The sequence was collected from a woman between 18 and 29 years old in good health and CMV-seropositive. The specimen sequenced was PBMCs. In DNA, the CDR3 is TGTGCCAGCAGCCCCGGCTACGAGCAGTACTTC. It yields the protein CASSPGYEQYF.